The 32 T cell receptor beta chains in this list originate from one sample, sequenced in a study of glioma-infiltrating T cells after dendritic cell vaccination. TCRdb's copy holds only in-frame clones and misses some; the assay was immunoSEQ multiplex PCR. Among about 100,000 clones listed, around three quarters were seen once. This sample comprised blood, obtained before dendritic cell vaccination. The receptor source for this set is a human donor with glioblastoma.

The chain links TRBV5-4 to TRBJ1-2, with 7 bases matching TRBD1. V dropped 4 bases and J dropped 4; count of bases not matched to a gene: 4. The CDR3 is made up of 13 amino acids. The germline V gene has CDR1 SGHNT and CDR2 YYREEE (reference sequence). Here the CDR3 DNA reads TGTGCCAGCAGCCCGACAGGGTTCTATGGCTACACCTTC. Translation gives CASSPTGFYGYTF.

This clone was observed a handful of times. The gene calls are TRBV11-2 and TRBJ2-6; TRBD1 aligns across 8 bases. V shed 3 bases and J 3 bases; nucleotides not matched to a gene: 1. Per the germline V gene, CDR1 is SGHAT and CDR2 is FQNNGV. This CDR3 contains 15 residues. The DNA for the CDR3 is TGTGCCAGCAGCTTCGGACAGGGTGGGGCCAACGTCCTGACTTTC. Amino acids: CASSFGQGGANVLTF.

The J gene is TRBJ1-5, the V gene TRBV28; TRBD1 matches at 10 bases. Germline CDR1 reads MDHEN; CDR2 reads SYDVKM. The CDR3 has 18 amino acids. V was pared by 3 bases and J by 6 bases, with 14 bases of the junction left unmatched. Here the CDR3 DNA reads TGTGCCAGCAGTTTGGGTCTACCCGGGACAGGGGCCCGTCAGCCCCAGCATTTT. As protein: CASSLGLPGTGARQPQHF.

V and J are TRBV12-5 and TRBJ2-2; 8 bases align to TRBD1. The CDR3 contains 15 residues. The ends lost 5 bases at V and 4 bases at J; junction bases unmatched: 6. The germline V gene encodes CDR1 LGHNT and CDR2 FRNRAP. CDR3 sequence reads: CASGPGQGTTGELFF. In DNA form, the CDR3 reads TGTGCTAGTGGTCCCGGACAGGGTACCACCGGGGAGCTGTTTTTT.

The genes are TRBV30 and TRBJ2-2; 10 bases fit TRBD2. V shed 2 bases and J 7 bases; nucleotides not matched to a gene: 7. CDR3 length: 15 amino acids. Germline V lookup: CDR1 GTSNPN, CDR2 SVGIG (reference sequence). This CDR3 reads CAWSRLAGVVGELFF. CDR3 in DNA: TGTGCCTGGAGTCGCCTAGCGGGAGTTGTCGGGGAGCTGTTTTTT.

This rearrangement joins TRBV18 to TRBJ2-7; 7 bases agree with TRBD2. Trimming removed 3 bases from V and 5 bases from J; junction bases left unmatched: 4. The germline CDR1 and CDR2 sequences are KGHSH and LQKENI. This CDR3 has 13 residues. The CDR3 loop reads CASSPWRENEQYF. The CDR3 bases are TGTGCCAGCTCACCGTGGCGGGAGAACGAGCAGTACTTC.

The rearrangement joins TRBV4-1 to TRBJ1-2, with D uncertain. CDR1 and CDR2 from the germline V gene are MGHRA and YSYEKL. The CDR3 is made up of 14 amino acids. Trimming left V 4 bases short and J 4 bases short, with 13 bases between. CDR3: CASSPPGRPYGYTF. CDR3 in DNA: TGCGCCAGCAGCCCACCAGGCAGGCCCTATGGCTACACCTTC.

The chain links TRBV30 to TRBJ2-3; D perhaps matches TRBD1 (5 bases). Trimming removed 0 bases from V and 6 bases from J, with 16 bases in between. The germline gives CDR1 GTSNPN, CDR2 SVGIG (reference sequence). The CDR3 extends over 15 amino acids. The CDR3 DNA reads as TGTGCCTGGAGTGTAGTCCCCCTCTCAGGGGATACGCAGTATTTT. It codes for CAWSVVPLSGDTQYF.

This chain connects TRBV27 to TRBJ1-4; 10 bases align to TRBD1. The V and J ends lost 4 bases and 8 bases, in that order; junction bases with no gene match: 13. CDR1 and CDR2 from the germline V gene are MNHEY and SMNVEV (reference sequence). The CDR3 has 17 amino acids. Here the CDR3 reads CASSSPGQGLGMEKLFF. The CDR3 DNA is TGTGCCAGCAGTTCTCCGGGACAGGGGTTGGGGATGGAAAAACTGTTTTTT.

The chain uses TRBV15 and TRBJ2-6; unclear D gene. V dropped 1 base and J dropped 3 bases, with 4 bases sitting between them. Germline-derived CDR1 and CDR2 are LNHNV and YYDKDF (reference sequence). The CDR3 contains 14 residues. The chain's CDR3 is CATSRVVGANVLTF. The CDR3 region has the DNA TGTGCCACCAGCAGAGTCGTTGGGGCCAACGTCCTGACTTTC.

This rearrangement joins TRBV5-1 to TRBJ2-7; possible D gene TRBD1, 7 bases. Trimming stripped 0 bases from V and 10 bases from J, with 17 bases between. The CDR3 spans 14 residues. In germline, CDR1 is SGHRS, CDR2 YFSETQ. The CDR3 region is CASSLGGDRSKQYF. The CDR3 DNA follows: TGCGCCAGCAGCTTGGGGGGGGACAGATCGAAACAGTACTTC.

The chain recombines TRBV7-9 with TRBJ1-1; D is perhaps TRBD1 (6 bases). The CDR3 sequence is 15 residues long. Between the trimmed V and J ends, which lost 7 bases and 7 bases, there was a span of 22 bases. Germline V gene sequence: CDR1 SEHNR, CDR2 FQNEAQ (reference sequence). CDR3 nucleotide sequence: TGTGCCAGCACCACAGACCCCGGGACAAAGAATGAAGCTTTCTTT. The encoded protein is CASTTDPGTKNEAFF.

The sample holds a few counts of this clone. V is TRBV5-1 and J is TRBJ2-1; possibly TRBD2 for D (6 bases). V lost 3 bases and J 2 bases, leaving 15 bases between the germline ends. The CDR3 is made up of 16 amino acids. Germline CDR1 is SGHRS and CDR2 is YFSETQ. The CDR3 is CASSSGLRPTYNEQFF. As DNA, the CDR3 is TGCGCCAGCAGCTCGGGACTTCGTCCTACCTACAATGAGCAGTTCTTC.

The chain combines TRBV7-9 with TRBJ1-1; the match to TRBD1 covers 8 bases. The V gene's germline CDR1 is SEHNR and CDR2 FQNEAQ (reference sequence). The CDR3 consists of 17 residues. J was trimmed by 5 bases and V by 2 bases; bases with no gene match: 13. This chain's CDR3 is CASSLPHSRGRWTEAFF. The CDR3, as DNA: TGTGCCAGCAGCTTACCACACTCCAGGGGGCGGTGGACTGAAGCTTTCTTT. Filled out from reference TRBV7-9 and TRBJ1-1, the complete variable domain reads DTGVSQNPRHKITKRGQNVTFRCDPISEHNRLYWYRQTLGQGPEFLTYFQNEAQLEKSRLLSDRFSAERPKGSFSTLEIQRTEQGDSAMYLCASSLPHSRGRWTEAFFGQGTRLTVV.

This chain's CDR3 is CASSLTGRLASGVDTQYF. The CDR3 DNA reads TGTGCCAGCAGCTTAACAGGCCGGTTGGCTAGCGGGGTAGATACGCAGTATTTT. This rearrangement joins TRBV7-3 to TRBJ2-3; 9 nucleotides align to TRBD2. Germline values: CDR1 SGHTA, CDR2 FQGTGA. V was pared by 0 bases and J by 5 bases, with 12 bases of the junction left unmatched. The CDR3 spans 18 residues.

The chain has TRBV7-3 and TRBJ2-3; D gene ambiguous. This CDR3 has 13 amino acids. The V and J ends lost 5 bases and 1 base respectively, with 7 bases between them. Looked up from germline, CDR1 is SGHTA and CDR2 is FQGTGA. The CDR3 here is CASSLLRTDTQYF. Here the CDR3 DNA reads TGTGCCAGCAGCCTGCTACGCACAGATACGCAGTATTTT. Full variable domain (outside the CDR3, taken from reference TRBV7-3 and TRBJ2-3): GAGVSQTPSNKVTEKGKYVELRCDPISGHTALYWYRQSLGQGPEFLIYFQGTGAADDSGLPNDRFFAVRPEGSVSTLKIQRTERGDSAVYLCASSLLRTDTQYFGPGTRLTVL.

This chain connects TRBV15 to TRBJ2-1; weak D call: TRBD1 (6 bases). Deletions cut 0 bases from V and 8 bases from J, with 17 bases between. Germline V gene data show CDR1 as LNHNV and CDR2 as YYDKDF (reference sequence). CDR3 length equals 16 residues. The CDR3 loop is CATSRDRMGASHEQFF. CDR3 nucleotide sequence: TGTGCCACCAGCAGAGATCGAATGGGGGCTAGCCATGAGCAGTTCTTC.

This sequence joins TRBV18 and TRBJ1-4; 7 bases map to TRBD1. V lost 2 bases and J lost 8; bases outside the gene matches: 8. The CDR3 spans 15 residues. Germline CDR1 reads KGHSH; CDR2 reads LQKENI. The CDR3: CASSPTTGFDEKLFF. The CDR3 coding sequence is TGTGCCAGCTCACCAACGACAGGGTTTGACGAAAAACTGTTTTTT.

This clone appeared once. The CDR3 spells CASSLDRTVSGNTIYF. The CDR3 region has the DNA TGTGCCAGCAGTTTAGATCGGACAGTCTCTGGAAACACCATATATTTT. The V gene is TRBV6-5, the J gene TRBJ1-3; a weak D match, TRBD1 (6 bases). This CDR3 is built from 16 residues. Trimming stripped 4 bases from V and 0 bases from J, with 13 bases between. Per the germline V gene, CDR1 is MNHEY and CDR2 is SVGAGI.

This chain uses TRBV6-4 with TRBJ2-1, with TRBD2 identical over 12 bases. J was trimmed by 8 bases and V by 6 bases; bases with no gene match: 8. The CDR3 is 15 amino acids. CDR1 is MRHNA, CDR2 SNTAGT, per germline. The DNA of the CDR3 is TGTGCCAGCAGCGGACTAGCGGGATTTGGCGATGAGCAGTTCTTC. Translating gives CASSGLAGFGDEQFF.

V gene TRBV5-1 combines with J gene TRBJ1-1; maybe TRBD1 (6 bases). Germline CDR1 and CDR2: SGHRS and YFSETQ. V was pared by 1 base and J by 0 bases, with 16 bases between. The CDR3 covers 17 residues. The CDR3 DNA reads as TGCGCCAGCAGCTTGCGACGGGACATGAGAATGAACACTGAAGCTTTCTTT. Translating it yields CASSLRRDMRMNTEAFF.

The chain is built from TRBV5-1 and TRBJ2-7, with 7 bases fitting TRBD1. The CDR3 contains 15 residues. The V gene's germline CDR1 is SGHRS and CDR2 YFSETQ. Trimming took 4 bases from V and 2 from J; bases not matched to a gene: 9. CDR3 sequence (DNA): TGCGCCAGCAGCCTGACCAGGGGGAATCCCTACGAGCAGTACTTC. This codes for CASSLTRGNPYEQYF.

The chain has TRBV30 and TRBJ1-2; D unclear. Germline V CDR1 and CDR2: GTSNPN, SVGIG (reference sequence). This CDR3 comprises 12 residues. V was pared by 2 bases and J by 2 bases, with 6 bases between. CDR3: CAWSRGNYGYTF. CDR3 bases: TGTGCCTGGAGTCGGGGAAACTATGGCTACACCTTC.

This clone was observed a handful of times. The chain is built from TRBV2 and TRBJ1-2; 7 bases fit TRBD1. Germline V gives CDR1 SNHLY, CDR2 FYNNEI. CDR3 length: 14 residues. Trimming cost V 6 bases and J 4 bases; bases outside gene matches: 8. CDR3 in DNA: TGTGCCAGCAGCCAATACCGGGACAGCTATGGCTACACCTTC. Translating it yields CASSQYRDSYGYTF.

This chain's CDR3 is CAWSPPLLAGQETQYF. For the CDR3, the DNA is TGTGCCTGGAGTCCCCCCCTTCTAGCGGGTCAAGAGACCCAGTACTTC. The chain has TRBV30 and TRBJ2-5; TRBD2 agrees at 8 bases. The germline V gene has CDR1 GTSNPN and CDR2 SVGIG (reference sequence). The CDR3 is made up of 16 amino acids. The junction had 10 bases not matched to a gene; V was cut back by 2 bases and J by 2 bases.

The chain uses TRBV5-1 and TRBJ1-1, with D perhaps TRBD1 (5 bases). Trimming removed 0 bases at V and 0 bases at J, with 15 bases between. The CDR3 has 17 amino acids. Germline V gene lookup returns CDR1 SGHRS and CDR2 YFSETQ. The CDR3: CASSLAPPGVMNTEAFF. In DNA, the CDR3 is TGCGCCAGCAGCTTGGCTCCCCCGGGGGTCATGAACACTGAAGCTTTCTTT.

This clone was seen only a few times. Germline is not matched at one junction end, which may reflect a read error. V is TRBV6-4 and J is TRBJ1-1; a possible D gene is TRBD1 (5 bases). The germline CDR1 and CDR2 sequences are MRHNA and SNTAGT. This CDR3 has 13 amino acids. CDR3 bases: TGTGCCAGCAGTGCCACCCTCCAGGGAAGGTCGGTTTTT. This encodes CASSATLQGRSVF.

This clone was seen a handful of times. The CDR3 DNA sequence: TGTGCCAGCAGCTTATCCGGGACTACTTCATTCTTGTTTGAGCAGTACTTC. It codes for CASSLSGTTSFLFEQYF. This sequence joins TRBV13 and TRBJ2-7, with TRBD2 matching over 7 bases. The CDR3 sequence is 17 residues long. From germline, CDR1 is PRHDT and CDR2 FYEKMQ (reference sequence). With 2 bases clipped from V and 7 bases from J, the junction kept 17 bases outside the gene matches.

V usage is TRBV2 and J usage is TRBJ1-5; D ambiguous. This CDR3 contains 15 residues. In germline, CDR1 is SNHLY, CDR2 FYNNEI. Deletions cut 4 bases from V and 0 bases from J, with 10 bases between. The CDR3 spells CASSVSASSNQPQHF. The DNA for the CDR3 is TGTGCCAGCAGTGTTAGCGCTAGTAGCAATCAGCCCCAGCATTTT.

This sequence joins TRBV28 and TRBJ1-1; perhaps TRBD1 as D (5 bases). Looked up from germline, CDR1 is MDHEN and CDR2 is SYDVKM. Trimming shortened V by 3 bases and J by 5 bases, and 13 bases separated the two germline ends. The CDR3 is made up of 14 amino acids. As DNA, the CDR3 is TGTGCCAGCAGTTTGGACCAGGGCCGAACTGAAGCTTTCTTT. Translated, it gives CASSLDQGRTEAFF.

The CDR3 reads CATSSPGGTRYTGELFF. The CDR3 coding sequence is TGTGCCACCAGCAGCCCAGGGGGTACTAGATACACCGGGGAGCTGTTTTTT. The V and J genes are TRBV15 and TRBJ2-2; 7 nucleotides match TRBD1. V was clipped by 3 bases and J by 3 bases; unmatched bases: 10. Looked up from germline, CDR1 is LNHNV and CDR2 is YYDKDF (reference sequence). The CDR3 has 17 residues.

The chain is built from TRBV11-2 and TRBJ2-3; 10 bases align to TRBD1. CDR3 length: 15 residues. Trimming at V came to 1 base and at J to 8 bases, leaving 6 bases not matched to a gene. Per the germline V gene, CDR1 is SGHAT and CDR2 is FQNNGV. CDR3 bases: TGTGCCAGCAGCTTAGTGACAGGGGGCGTAGGTACGCAGTATTTT. As protein: CASSLVTGGVGTQYF.